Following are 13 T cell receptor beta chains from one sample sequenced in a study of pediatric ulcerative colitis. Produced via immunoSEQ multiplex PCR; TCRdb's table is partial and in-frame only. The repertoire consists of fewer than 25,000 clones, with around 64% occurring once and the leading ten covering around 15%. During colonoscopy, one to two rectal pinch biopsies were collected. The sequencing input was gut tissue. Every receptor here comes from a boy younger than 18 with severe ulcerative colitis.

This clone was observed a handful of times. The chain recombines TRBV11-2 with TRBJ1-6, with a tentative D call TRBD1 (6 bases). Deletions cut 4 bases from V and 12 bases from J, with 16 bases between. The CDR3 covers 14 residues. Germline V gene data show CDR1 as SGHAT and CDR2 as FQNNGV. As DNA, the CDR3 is TGTGCCAGCAGCTACGACAGGTCTAATAAACCCCTCCACTTT. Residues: CASSYDRSNKPLHF.

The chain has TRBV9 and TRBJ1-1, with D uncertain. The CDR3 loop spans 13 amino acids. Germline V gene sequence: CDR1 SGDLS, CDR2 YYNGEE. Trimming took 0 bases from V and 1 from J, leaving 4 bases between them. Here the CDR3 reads CASSVDWNTEAFF. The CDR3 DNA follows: TGTGCCAGCAGCGTAGACTGGAACACTGAAGCTTTCTTT.

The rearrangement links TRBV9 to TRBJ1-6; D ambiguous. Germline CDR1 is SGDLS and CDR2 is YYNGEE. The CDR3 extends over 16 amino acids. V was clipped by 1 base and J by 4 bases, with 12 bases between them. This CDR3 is CASSVSPGTYNSPLHF. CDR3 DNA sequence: TGTGCCAGCAGCGTAAGCCCGGGCACATATAATTCACCCCTCCACTTT.

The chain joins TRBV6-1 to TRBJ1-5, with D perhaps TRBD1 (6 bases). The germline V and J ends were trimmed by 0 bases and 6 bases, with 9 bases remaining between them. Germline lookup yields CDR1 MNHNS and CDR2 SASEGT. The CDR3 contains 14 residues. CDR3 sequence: CASSEAGGGQPQHF. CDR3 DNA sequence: TGTGCCAGCAGTGAAGCGGGGGGCGGTCAGCCCCAGCATTTT.

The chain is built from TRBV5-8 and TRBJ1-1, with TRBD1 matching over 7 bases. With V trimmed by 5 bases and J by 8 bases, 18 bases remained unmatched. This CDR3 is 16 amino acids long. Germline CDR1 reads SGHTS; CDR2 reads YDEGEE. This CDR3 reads CASRMILGGLSREAFF. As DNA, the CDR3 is TGTGCCAGCAGAATGATCCTAGGGGGCCTTAGTCGCGAAGCTTTCTTT.

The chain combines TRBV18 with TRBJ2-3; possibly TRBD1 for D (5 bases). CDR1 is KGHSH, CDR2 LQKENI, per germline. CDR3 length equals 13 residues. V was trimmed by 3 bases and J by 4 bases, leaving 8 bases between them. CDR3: CASSPPGSDTQYF. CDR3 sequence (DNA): TGTGCCAGCTCACCTCCAGGGTCAGATACGCAGTATTTT.

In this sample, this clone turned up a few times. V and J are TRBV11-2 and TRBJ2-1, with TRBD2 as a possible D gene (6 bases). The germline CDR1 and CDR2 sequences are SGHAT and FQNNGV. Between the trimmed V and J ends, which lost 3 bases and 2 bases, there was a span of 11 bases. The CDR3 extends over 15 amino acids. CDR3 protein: CASSLGRGPYNEQFF. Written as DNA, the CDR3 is TGTGCCAGCAGCTTGGGGCGGGGTCCCTACAATGAGCAGTTCTTC. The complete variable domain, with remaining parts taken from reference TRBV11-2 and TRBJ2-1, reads EAGVAQSPRYKIIEKRQSVAFWCNPISGHATLYWYQQILGQGPKLLIQFQNNGVVDDSQLPKDRFSAERLKGVDSTLKIQPAKLEDSAVYLCASSLGRGPYNEQFFGPGTRLTVL.

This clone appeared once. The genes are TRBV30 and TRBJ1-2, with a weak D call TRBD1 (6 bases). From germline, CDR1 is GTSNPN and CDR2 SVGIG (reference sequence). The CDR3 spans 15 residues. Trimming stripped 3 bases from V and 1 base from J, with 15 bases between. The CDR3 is CAWSLQGSFNYGYTF. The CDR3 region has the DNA TGTGCCTGGAGCTTACAGGGCTCCTTTAACTATGGCTACACCTTC.

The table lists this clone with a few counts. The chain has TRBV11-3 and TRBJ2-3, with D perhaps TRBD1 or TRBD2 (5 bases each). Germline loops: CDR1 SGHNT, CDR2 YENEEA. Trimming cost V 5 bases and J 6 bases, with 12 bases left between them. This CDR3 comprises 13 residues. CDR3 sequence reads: CASSDGDADTQYF. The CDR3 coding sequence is TGTGCCAGCAGCGATGGGGACGCCGATACGCAGTATTTT. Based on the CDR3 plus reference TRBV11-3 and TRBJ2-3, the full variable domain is EAGVVQSPRYKIIEKKQPVAFWCNPISGHNTLYWYLQNLGQGPELLIRYENEEAVDDSQLPKDRFSAERLKGVDSTLKIQPAELGDSAVYLCASSDGDADTQYFGPGTRLTVL.

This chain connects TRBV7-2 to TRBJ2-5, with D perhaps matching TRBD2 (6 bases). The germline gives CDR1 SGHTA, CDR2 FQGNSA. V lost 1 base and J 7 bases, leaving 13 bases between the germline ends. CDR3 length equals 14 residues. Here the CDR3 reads CASSLGGGERTQYF. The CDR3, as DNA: TGTGCCAGCAGCTTAGGTGGCGGGGAACGGACCCAGTACTTC. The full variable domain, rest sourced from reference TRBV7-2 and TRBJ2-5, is GAGVSQSPSNKVTEKGKDVELRCDPISGHTALYWYRQSLGQGLEFLIYFQGNSAPDKSGLPSDRFSAERTGGSVSTLTIQRTQQEDSAVYLCASSLGGGERTQYFGPGTRLLVL.

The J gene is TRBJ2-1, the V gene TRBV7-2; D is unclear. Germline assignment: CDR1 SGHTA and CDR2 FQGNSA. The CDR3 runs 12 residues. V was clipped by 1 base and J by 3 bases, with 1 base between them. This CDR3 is CASSLDYNEQFF. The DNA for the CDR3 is TGTGCCAGCAGCTTAGACTACAATGAGCAGTTCTTC.

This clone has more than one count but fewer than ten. The CDR3 region is CASSRGSQPQHF. CDR3 coding DNA: TGTGCCAGCAGCAGGGGATCTCAGCCCCAGCATTTT. This sequence joins TRBV21-1 and TRBJ1-5. TRBV21-1 is termed a pseudogene. The CDR3 is 12 amino acids.

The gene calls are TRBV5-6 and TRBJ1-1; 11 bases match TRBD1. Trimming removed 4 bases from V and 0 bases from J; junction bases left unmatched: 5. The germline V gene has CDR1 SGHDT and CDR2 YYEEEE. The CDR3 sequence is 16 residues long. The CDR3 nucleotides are TGTGCCAGCAGCGTGGGACAGGGGGTCTTGAACACTGAAGCTTTCTTT. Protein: CASSVGQGVLNTEAFF.